The 15 T cell receptor beta chains below all came from one sample that was sequenced in a study of identical twins. TCRdb re-analysed the 5' RACE reads in MiXCR, keeping a single row per CDR3 protein. Of roughly 260,000 distinct CDR3 sequences listed, 7.5% are singletons. The data were also submitted as part of a second study, on yellow fever vaccine responses in identical twins.

The material sequenced was CD8+ T cells sorted from blood. These receptors all come from a woman under 30 in good health.

This clonotype occurred a few times. V and J are TRBV4-2 and TRBJ2-5, with 7 bases that match TRBD2. Per the germline V gene, CDR1 is LGHNA and CDR2 is YNFKEQ. Trimming removed 4 bases from V and 5 bases from J; junction bases left unmatched: 19. The CDR3 extends over 18 amino acids. Written as DNA, the CDR3 is TGTGCCAGCAGCCGAACCCCAGGGAGAGTGGGGGAGGGGGAGACCCAGTACTTC. Translating it yields CASSRTPGRVGEGETQYF.

This clonotype was seen at least ten times. Germline is not matched at one junction end, which may reflect a read error. The rearrangement joins TRBV20-1 to TRBJ1-4; unclear D gene. Germline V gene sequence: CDR1 DFQATT, CDR2 SNEGSKA (reference sequence). This CDR3 spans 15 amino acids. CDR3 residues: CSTRDLLATNEKLFF. In DNA form, the CDR3 reads TGCAGTACTAGAGATCTTTTAGCAACTAATGAAAAACTGTTTTTT.

This clonotype was detected many times. V gene TRBV20-1 combines with J gene TRBJ2-7, with TRBD2 matching over 12 bases. CDR3 length: 14 amino acids. The V gene end was trimmed by 4 bases and the J gene end by 3 bases; junction bases not matched to a gene: 4. Germline CDR1 reads DFQATT; CDR2 reads SNEGSKA (reference sequence). CDR3 in amino acids: CSATSGGEFYEQYV. The CDR3 DNA follows: TGCAGTGCTACTAGCGGGGGGGAATTCTACGAGCAGTACGTC.

This clonotype was counted only a few times. This chain's CDR3 is CAASEGGDNEQFF. CDR3 DNA sequence: TGTGCCGCTAGTGAGGGGGGCGACAATGAGCAGTTCTTC. The gene calls are TRBV10-3 and TRBJ2-1, with D possibly being TRBD1 or TRBD2 (6 bases each). Germline CDR1 and CDR2: ENHRY and SYGVKD. Trimming took 11 bases from V and 5 from J, leaving 16 bases between them. The CDR3 loop spans 13 amino acids.

This clonotype has only a few counts. The rearrangement uses TRBV29-1 and TRBJ2-7; TRBD2 aligns across 9 bases. CDR3 length equals 14 residues. Germline assignment: CDR1 SQVTM and CDR2 ANQGSEA. Trimming cost V 6 bases and J 5 bases; bases outside gene matches: 11. The CDR3 nucleotides are TGCAGCGTAATCATCGCGGGAGGGCGCGACGAGCAGTACTTC. As protein: CSVIIAGGRDEQYF.

This clonotype was seen a handful of times. This chain links TRBV3-1 with TRBJ2-5, with 10 bases identical to TRBD2. V shed 1 base, J shed 2 bases, and the junction held 4 bases outside the gene matches. Germline V gives CDR1 LGHDT, CDR2 YNNKEL (reference sequence). The CDR3 is made up of 16 amino acids. The CDR3 spells CASSQGTSGIQETQYF. The CDR3 nucleotides are TGTGCCAGCAGCCAAGGGACTAGCGGAATTCAAGAGACCCAGTACTTC.

The chain employs TRBV5-1 and TRBJ2-1; a possible D gene is TRBD2 (5 bases). Germline V CDR1 and CDR2: SGHRS, YFSETQ. The ends were cut back, 0 bases at V and 0 bases at J, with 10 bases in the middle. The CDR3 extends over 16 amino acids. CDR3 sequence reads: CASSLEGVASYNEQFF. The CDR3 DNA reads as TGCGCCAGCAGCTTGGAGGGAGTTGCCTCCTACAATGAGCAGTTCTTC.

This CDR3 is CASSPWGSGSLYNEQFF. CDR3 DNA: TGTGCCAGCTCACCATGGGGTAGCGGGAGTTTGTACAATGAGCAGTTCTTC. The chain employs TRBV18 and TRBJ2-1; 9 bases are shared with TRBD2. V shed 2 bases, J shed 4 bases, and the junction held 9 bases outside the gene matches. The CDR3 sequence is 17 residues long. CDR1 and CDR2 (germline): KGHSH, LQKENI. The full variable domain, with the rest looked up from reference TRBV18 and TRBJ2-1, is NAGVMQNPRHLVRRRGQEARLRCSPMKGHSHVYWYRQLPEEGLKFMVYLQKENIIDESGMPKERFSAEFPKEGPSILRIQQVVRGDSAAYFCASSPWGSGSLYNEQFFGPGTRLTVL.

The chain has TRBV27 and TRBJ2-5; 10 positions agree with TRBD2. This CDR3 region has 15 residues. CDR1 and CDR2 from the germline V gene are MNHEY and SMNVEV (reference sequence). Trimming took 5 bases from V and 1 from J; bases not matched to a gene: 4. This CDR3 reads CASSPLAGAQETQYF. The CDR3 DNA reads as TGTGCCAGCAGTCCGCTAGCGGGGGCCCAAGAGACCCAGTACTTC.

The rearrangement joins TRBV7-9 to TRBJ1-2, with 8 bases matching TRBD1. The CDR3 covers 15 residues. The V and J ends lost 5 bases and 4 bases, in that order; junction bases with no gene match: 9. Germline CDR1 and CDR2: SEHNR and FQNEAQ (reference sequence). The CDR3 nucleotides read TGTGCCAGCAGCATACTGGACAGGGATTTCTATGGCTACACCTTC. Amino acids: CASSILDRDFYGYTF.

The genes are TRBV4-2 and TRBJ2-1; 11 bases are a match to TRBD2. CDR1 is LGHNA, CDR2 YNFKEQ, per germline. V was clipped by 4 bases and J by 6 bases; unmatched bases: 8. This CDR3 is built from 16 residues. The CDR3: CASSPGLAGGSNEQFF. In nucleotides, the CDR3 is TGTGCCAGCAGCCCCGGGCTAGCGGGGGGCTCCAATGAGCAGTTCTTC.

This chain connects TRBV9 to TRBJ2-3, with TRBD1 as a possible D gene (7 bases). V lost 3 bases to trimming and J lost 4 bases, with 15 bases between them. Germline V gene data show CDR1 as SGDLS and CDR2 as YYNGEE. This CDR3 contains 15 residues. In DNA form, the CDR3 reads TGTGCCAGCAGCGGACAGGGAGGTAATCCAGATACGCAGTATTTT. It specifies CASSGQGGNPDTQYF.

This clonotype was observed a few times. This chain links TRBV7-8 with TRBJ2-2, with 7 bases matching TRBD2. CDR1 and CDR2 (germline): SGHVS, FQNEAQ. This CDR3 region has 12 residues. J was trimmed by 15 bases and V by 4 bases; bases with no gene match: 8. The CDR3 is CASSSGTIGMFF. CDR3 in DNA: TGTGCCAGCAGCTCTGGGACTATAGGGATGTTTTTT.

At least ten counts were recorded for this clonotype. This chain links TRBV4-1 with TRBJ1-5; D remains unclear. The CDR3 has 16 amino acids. V shed 0 bases and J shed 2 bases, with 11 bases lying between them. Germline CDR1 MGHRA, CDR2 YSYEKL. The CDR3: CASSQEGPLGNQPQHF. CDR3 nucleotide sequence: TGCGCCAGCAGCCAAGAAGGCCCATTGGGCAATCAGCCCCAGCATTTT.

The V and J genes are TRBV27 and TRBJ2-7; D unresolved. Trimming removed 4 bases at V and 4 bases at J, with 17 bases between. The germline CDR1 and CDR2 sequences are MNHEY and SMNVEV (reference sequence). The length of the CDR3 is 15 residues. The CDR3 DNA reads TGTGCCAGCAGTTCGGGTACTAATAACGGATACGAGCAGTACTTC. The encoded protein is CASSSGTNNGYEQYF.